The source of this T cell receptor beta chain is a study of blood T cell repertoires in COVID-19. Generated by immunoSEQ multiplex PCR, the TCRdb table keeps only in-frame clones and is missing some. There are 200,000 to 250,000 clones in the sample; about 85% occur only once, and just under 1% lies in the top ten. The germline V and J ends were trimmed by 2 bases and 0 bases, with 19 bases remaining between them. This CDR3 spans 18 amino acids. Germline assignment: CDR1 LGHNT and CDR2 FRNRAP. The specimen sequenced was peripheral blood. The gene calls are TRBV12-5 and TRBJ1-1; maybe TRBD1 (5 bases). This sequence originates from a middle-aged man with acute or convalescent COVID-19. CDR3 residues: CASGLPSPQETVNTEAFF. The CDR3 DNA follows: TGTGCTAGTGGTTTGCCGAGTCCACAGGAGACAGTGAACACTGAAGCTTTCTTT. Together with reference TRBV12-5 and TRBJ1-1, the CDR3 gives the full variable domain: DARVTQTPRHKVTEMGQEVTMRCQPILGHNTVFWYRQTMMQGLELLAYFRNRAPLDDSGMPKDRFSAEMPDATLATLKIQPSEPRDSAVYFCASGLPSPQETVNTEAFFGQGTRLTVV.